This T cell receptor (beta chain) derives from a study of chemoradiotherapy in HPV16-positive cancers. Points from the study as a whole: Candidate HPV-specific clones and E7-related TCR motifs grew in tumor during treatment. The functional HPV-specific definition rests on just two HPV16-positive patients.

Generated by immunoSEQ multiplex PCR, the TCRdb table keeps only in-frame clones and is missing some. The table shows around 6,600 clones, with about 84% occurring only once. As for this clone: As yet, its antigen is unknown.

Germline V CDR1 and CDR2: SGHRS, YFSETQ. The CDR3 consists of 14 residues. V gave up 5 bases and J gave up 4 bases; unmatched junction bases: 5. This clonotype originated in a human donor with HPV-associated anogenital cancer. Sequenced here: tumor tissue, sampled from a patient who underwent chemoradiotherapy. The chain carries TRBV5-1 and TRBJ1-2; the match to TRBD1 covers 10 bases. The CDR3 DNA follows: TGCGCCAGCAGACCGGGACAGGGGATCTATGGCTACACCTTC. Its protein is CASRPGQGIYGYTF.